This entry is about one T cell receptor (beta chain). UMI-tagged 5'RACE template switching yielded the TCR beta cDNA. No DNA is given; TCRdb re-called the 5' RACE reads and lists each CDR3 protein once. The sample totals 200,000 to 300,000 distinct CDR3 sequences; its top ten clones hold 0.39%. The data belong to a study of T cells expressing NK-cell markers. The germline CDR1 and CDR2 sequences are DFQATT and SNEGSKA (reference sequence). The CDR3 totals 13 residues. The rearrangement links TRBV20-1 to TRBJ2-7. The specimen was blood T cells: a sorted CD56 or NKG2C T cell subset, CD4+ or CD8+ T cells, or bulk PBMC T cells (not recorded which). The sequence was obtained from a man between 18 and 35 years old in good health. CDR3 sequence: CSARDSRSYEQYF.